These T cell receptor beta chains were read from a single sample in a study of T cell responses to AZD1222 COVID-19 vaccine. TCRdb's copy holds only in-frame clones and misses some; the assay was immunoSEQ multiplex PCR. This sample yields roughly 78,000 clones, of which 80% to 85% are seen a single time; 2.9% belongs to the top ten. Sequencing used peripheral blood, obtained on day 0 of AZD1222 vaccination. These receptors were taken from an adult in good health. Both conserved end residues are part of each CDR3. Size values are once, few and many counts, or a class for expanded clones, and some rows have none.

abundance: NA; j_gene: TRBJ2-7; v_gene: TRBV5-1; CDR3aa: CASSLRGVSYEQYF
abundance: NA; j_gene: TRBJ1-1; v_gene: TRBV19; CDR3aa: CASSRGGYTEAFF
abundance: NA; j_gene: TRBJ2-2; v_gene: TRBV19; CDR3aa: CASSMRGPRETGELFF
abundance: NA; j_gene: TRBJ1-3; v_gene: TRBV9; CDR3aa: CASSVEGGAGNTIYF
abundance: NA; j_gene: TRBJ2-7; v_gene: TRBV6-2/TRBV6-3; CDR3aa: CASRLGQGAGEQYF
abundance: once; j_gene: TRBJ2-2; v_gene: TRBV7-8; CDR3aa: CASSRDRTGTGELFF
abundance: NA; j_gene: TRBJ2-3; v_gene: TRBV3-1/TRBV3-2; CDR3aa: CASSKRGASGGLTDTQYF
abundance: NA; j_gene: TRBJ2-7; v_gene: TRBV10-3; CDR3aa: CAIGWGDEQYF
abundance: NA; j_gene: TRBJ2-7; v_gene: TRBV6-5; CDR3aa: CASSSTTRTGLREQYF
abundance: NA; j_gene: TRBJ1-2; v_gene: TRBV7-2; CDR3aa: CASSSMSVVGGYTF
abundance: NA; j_gene: TRBJ1-6; v_gene: TRBV2; CDR3aa: CASSQKRSGAYNSPLHF
abundance: NA; j_gene: TRBJ1-2; v_gene: TRBV19; CDR3aa: CASSISGLGSYGYTF
abundance: NA; j_gene: TRBJ1-2; v_gene: TRBV6-1; CDR3aa: CASSDAGASPANYGYTF
abundance: NA; j_gene: TRBJ1-1; v_gene: TRBV9; CDR3aa: CASSVDRGAEAFF
abundance: NA; j_gene: TRBJ2-5; v_gene: TRBV6-6; CDR3aa: CASSQGSGNQETQYF
abundance: NA; j_gene: TRBJ1-6; v_gene: TRBV15; CDR3aa: CATSNSRSPLHF
abundance: NA; j_gene: TRBJ1-2; v_gene: TRBV4-2; CDR3aa: CASSPRDIPGYTF
abundance: NA; j_gene: TRBJ2-1; v_gene: TRBV5-4; CDR3aa: CASSLDGTYNEQFF
abundance: NA; j_gene: TRBJ1-1; v_gene: TRBV6-5; CDR3aa: CASSYRATLANTEAFF
abundance: NA; j_gene: TRBJ2-1; v_gene: TRBV7-9; CDR3aa: CASSLPTSGSHNEQFF
abundance: once; j_gene: TRBJ1-2; v_gene: TRBV4-2; CDR3aa: CASSQDRGGPINGYTF
abundance: NA; j_gene: TRBJ1-3; v_gene: TRBV7-2; CDR3aa: CASSSSGAASGNTIYF
abundance: NA; j_gene: TRBJ1-4; v_gene: TRBV4-3; CDR3aa: CASSQDRRVGATNEKLFF
abundance: NA; j_gene: TRBJ1-2; v_gene: TRBV3-1/TRBV3-2; CDR3aa: CASSQTRDRAGYTF
abundance: NA; j_gene: TRBJ2-1; v_gene: TRBV7-2; CDR3aa: CASRVGVSSEQFF
abundance: NA; j_gene: TRBJ1-2; v_gene: TRBV10-1; CDR3aa: CASSTDIFYGYTF
abundance: NA; j_gene: TRBJ2-1; v_gene: TRBV19; CDR3aa: CASSIGGWTADEQFF
abundance: NA; j_gene: TRBJ1-1; v_gene: TRBV5-1; CDR3aa: CASSLGGGATTEAFF
abundance: NA; j_gene: TRBJ2-3; v_gene: TRBV4-3; CDR3aa: CASSHPGGTSTDTQYF
abundance: once; j_gene: TRBJ2-7; v_gene: TRBV7-3; CDR3aa: CASSPSGGNTYEQYF
abundance: NA; j_gene: TRBJ1-4; v_gene: TRBV27; CDR3aa: CASSFRETEKLFF
abundance: NA; j_gene: TRBJ2-7; v_gene: TRBV6-2/TRBV6-3; CDR3aa: CASSSGQGRYEQYF
abundance: NA; j_gene: TRBJ2-3; v_gene: TRBV30; CDR3aa: CAWSRRTSLRGDTQYF